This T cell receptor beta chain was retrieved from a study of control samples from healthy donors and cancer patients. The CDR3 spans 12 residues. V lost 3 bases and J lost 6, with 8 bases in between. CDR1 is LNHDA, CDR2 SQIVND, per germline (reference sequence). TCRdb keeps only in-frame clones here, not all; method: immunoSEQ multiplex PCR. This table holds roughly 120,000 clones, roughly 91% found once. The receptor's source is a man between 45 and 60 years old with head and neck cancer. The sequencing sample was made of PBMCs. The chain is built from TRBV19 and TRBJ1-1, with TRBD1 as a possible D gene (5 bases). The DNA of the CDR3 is TGTGCCAGTAGTATGGGGGGACCTGAAGCTTTCTTT. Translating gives CASSMGGPEAFF. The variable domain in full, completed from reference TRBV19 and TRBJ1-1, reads DGGITQSPKYLFRKEGQNVTLSCEQNLNHDAMYWYRQDPGQGLRLIYYSQIVNDFQKGDIAEGYSVSREKKESFPLTVTSAQKNPTAFYLCASSMGGPEAFFGQGTRLTVV.